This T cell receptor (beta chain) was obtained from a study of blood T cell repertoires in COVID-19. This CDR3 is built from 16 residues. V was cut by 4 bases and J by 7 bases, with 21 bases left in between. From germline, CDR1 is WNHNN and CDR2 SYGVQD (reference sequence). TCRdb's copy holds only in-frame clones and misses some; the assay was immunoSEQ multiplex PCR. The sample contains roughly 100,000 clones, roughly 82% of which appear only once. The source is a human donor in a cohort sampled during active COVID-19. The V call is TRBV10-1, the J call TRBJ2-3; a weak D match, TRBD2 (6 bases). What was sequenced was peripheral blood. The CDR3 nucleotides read TGCGCCAGCAGTGGGTCGCGAACGGGAGCCCCTCATACGCAGTATTTT. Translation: CASSGSRTGAPHTQYF.